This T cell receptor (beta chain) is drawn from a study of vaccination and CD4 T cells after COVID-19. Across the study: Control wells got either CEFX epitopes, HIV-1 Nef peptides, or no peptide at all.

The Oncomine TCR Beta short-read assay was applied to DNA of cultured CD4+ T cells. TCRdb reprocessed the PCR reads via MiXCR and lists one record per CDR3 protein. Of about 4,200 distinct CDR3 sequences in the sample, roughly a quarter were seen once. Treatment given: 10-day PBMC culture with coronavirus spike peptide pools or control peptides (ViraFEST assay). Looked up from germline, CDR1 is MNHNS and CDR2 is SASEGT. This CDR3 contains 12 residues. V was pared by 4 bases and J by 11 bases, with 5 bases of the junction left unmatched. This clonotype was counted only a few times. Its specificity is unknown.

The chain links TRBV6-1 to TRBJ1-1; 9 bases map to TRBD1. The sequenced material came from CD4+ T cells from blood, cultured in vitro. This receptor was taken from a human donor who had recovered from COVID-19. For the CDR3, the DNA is TGTGCCAGCAGTGGGACAGGGGTAGAGGCTTTCTTT. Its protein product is CASSGTGVEAFF.